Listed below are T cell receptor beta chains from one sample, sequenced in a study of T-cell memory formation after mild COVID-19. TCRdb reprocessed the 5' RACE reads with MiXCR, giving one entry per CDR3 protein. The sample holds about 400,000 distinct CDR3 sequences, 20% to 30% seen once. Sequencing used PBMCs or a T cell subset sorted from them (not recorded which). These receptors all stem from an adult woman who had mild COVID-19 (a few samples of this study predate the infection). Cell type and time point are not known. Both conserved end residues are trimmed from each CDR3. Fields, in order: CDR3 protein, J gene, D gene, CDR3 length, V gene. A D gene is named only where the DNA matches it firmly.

ASTLGTSGWGEQY	TRBJ2-7	TRBD2	13	TRBV12-3/TRBV12-4
ASSRLAGGAPNYEQY	TRBJ2-7	TRBD2	15	TRBV27
ASSPFDISVQY	TRBJ2-7	-	11	TRBV11-1
ATQGDTQY	TRBJ2-3	-	8	TRBV6-2/TRBV6-3
SAAATLEAF	TRBJ1-1	-	9	TRBV20-1
ATSRLSNQETQY	TRBJ2-5	-	12	TRBV15
ASGITTENEKLF	TRBJ1-4	-	12	TRBV12-5
ASSPKGQGKRIYNEQF	TRBJ2-1	-	16	TRBV7-2
ASSRHRGAQETQY	TRBJ2-5	-	13	TRBV4-2
ASSFGGAKNIQY	TRBJ2-4	-	12	TRBV7-8
ASSSQGTHTEAF	TRBJ1-1	TRBD1	12	TRBV7-2
ASSLPGQPQH	TRBJ1-5	-	10	TRBV27
ASSWTGKSTEAF	TRBJ1-1	TRBD1	12	TRBV12-3/TRBV12-4
ASSPGRGAIDEQF	TRBJ2-1	-	13	TRBV5-1
AWSTGLAGGETQY	TRBJ2-5	TRBD2	13	TRBV30
ASSQFDRGGQETQY	TRBJ2-5	TRBD1	14	TRBV23-1
ASQGGRGLHEQF	TRBJ2-1	-	12	TRBV21-1
ASHGQTYEQY	TRBJ2-7	-	10	TRBV6-2/TRBV6-3
ASSLGGAQPQH	TRBJ1-5	-	11	TRBV5-6
ASSLPGSGYT	TRBJ1-2	-	10	TRBV5-4
ASSPTEYTEAF	TRBJ1-1	-	11	TRBV9
ATRGSPADTQY	TRBJ2-3	-	11	TRBV7-2
ATSDSRLAGGTETQY	TRBJ2-5	TRBD2	15	TRBV24-1
SVEVARGRTEAF	TRBJ1-1	-	12	TRBV29-1
ASSPRLQSGELF	TRBJ2-2	-	12	TRBV5-1
ASSLPGGIQPQH	TRBJ1-5	TRBD1	12	TRBV12-3/TRBV12-4
ASSPGQFKGYT	TRBJ1-2	-	11	TRBV7-9
AWSTRGQGGQPQH	TRBJ1-5	TRBD1	13	TRBV30